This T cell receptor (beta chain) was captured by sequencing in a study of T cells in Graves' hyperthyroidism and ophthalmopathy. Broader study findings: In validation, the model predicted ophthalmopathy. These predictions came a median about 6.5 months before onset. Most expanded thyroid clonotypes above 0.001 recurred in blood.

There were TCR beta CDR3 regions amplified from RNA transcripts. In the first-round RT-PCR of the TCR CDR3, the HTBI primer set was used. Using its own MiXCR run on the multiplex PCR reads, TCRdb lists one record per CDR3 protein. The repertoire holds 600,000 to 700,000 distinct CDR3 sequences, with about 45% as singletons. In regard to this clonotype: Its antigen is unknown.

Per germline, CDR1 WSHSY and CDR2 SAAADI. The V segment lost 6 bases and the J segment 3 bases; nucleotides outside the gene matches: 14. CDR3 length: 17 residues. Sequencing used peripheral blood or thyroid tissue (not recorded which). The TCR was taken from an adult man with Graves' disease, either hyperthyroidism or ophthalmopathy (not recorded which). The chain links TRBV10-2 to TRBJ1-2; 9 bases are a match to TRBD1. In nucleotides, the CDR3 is TGCGCCAGCAGGCCGGGAACAGGGGGCGGCAGGCACTATGGCTACACCTTC. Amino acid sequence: CASRPGTGGGRHYGYTF.